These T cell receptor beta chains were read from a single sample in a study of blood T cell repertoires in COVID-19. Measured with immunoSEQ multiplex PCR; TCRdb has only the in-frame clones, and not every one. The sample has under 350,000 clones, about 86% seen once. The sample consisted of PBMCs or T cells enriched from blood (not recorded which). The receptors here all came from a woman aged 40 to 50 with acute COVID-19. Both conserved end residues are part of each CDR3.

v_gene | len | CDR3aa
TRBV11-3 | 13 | CASSLERGQELFF
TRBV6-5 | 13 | CASSYSSFQPQHF
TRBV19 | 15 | CASSTRTGAYNEQFF
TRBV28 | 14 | CASSLSQGSQPQHF
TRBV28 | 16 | CASFSNPGQGIDEQFF
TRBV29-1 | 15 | CSADPGQGFTGELFF
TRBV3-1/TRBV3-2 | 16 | CASSAGTSALIYEQYF
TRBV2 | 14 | CASKPTQGNTEAFF
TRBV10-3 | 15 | CAISEEDSPNQPQHF
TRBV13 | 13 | CASSFTGYTEAFF
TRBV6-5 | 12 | CASSYPGGGYTF
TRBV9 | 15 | CASSPAARLQETQYF
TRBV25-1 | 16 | CASSEYGGATNEKLFF
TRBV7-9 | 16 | CASSHQWTENTGELFF
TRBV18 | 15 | CASSPNPGQTDEQYF
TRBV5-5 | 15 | CASSYDRVNNQPQHF
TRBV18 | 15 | CASSPSGGDSTEAFF
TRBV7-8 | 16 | CASSLRGMTSNQPQHF
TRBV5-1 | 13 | CASSLTGGDTQYF
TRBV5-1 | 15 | CASSLDGLYNYGYTF
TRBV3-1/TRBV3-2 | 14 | CASSQVMAGQPPFF
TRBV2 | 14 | CASRRDSPNQPQHF
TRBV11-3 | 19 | CASSLDGGSVTSSYNEQFF
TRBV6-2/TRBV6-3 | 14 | CASSSDTANYGYTF
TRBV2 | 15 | CASSEAETGVDEQYF
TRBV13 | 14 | CASSYPRGNTEAFF